The source of this T cell receptor beta chain is a study of cytomegalovirus exposure and HLA in healthy donors. In the study overall: The approximately 110 validation repertoires, a later analysis reported, used the same platform as the 550 to 700 repertoires from the first cohort. Notes on the study in general: Associated with cytomegalovirus, according to the listing, were 150 to 200 TCR beta chains. Among TCR sequences, most were rare, though some public TCRs appeared in many donors.

The donors were in the roughly 130-subject validation cohort; that cohort was separate from the 666-subject first cohort. Using immunoSEQ multiplex PCR, the repertoire was profiled, and TCRdb retains in-frame clones only, with some absent. The table has about 82,000 clones, roughly 95% seen once. Comment on this clone: The antigen is unknown.

V gave up 5 bases and J gave up 7 bases, with 17 bases separating them. The CDR3 length is 14 residues. Germline CDR1 ENHRY, CDR2 SYGVKD. The receptor was derived from a young woman in good health and CMV-seronegative. The V and J genes are TRBV10-3 and TRBJ1-2, with D possibly matching TRBD1 (6 bases). Sequenced: PBMCs. The CDR3 DNA sequence: TGTGCCATCAGTACGGTCGGCGGGGGCGGTGGCTACACCTTC. It translates to CAISTVGGGGGYTF.